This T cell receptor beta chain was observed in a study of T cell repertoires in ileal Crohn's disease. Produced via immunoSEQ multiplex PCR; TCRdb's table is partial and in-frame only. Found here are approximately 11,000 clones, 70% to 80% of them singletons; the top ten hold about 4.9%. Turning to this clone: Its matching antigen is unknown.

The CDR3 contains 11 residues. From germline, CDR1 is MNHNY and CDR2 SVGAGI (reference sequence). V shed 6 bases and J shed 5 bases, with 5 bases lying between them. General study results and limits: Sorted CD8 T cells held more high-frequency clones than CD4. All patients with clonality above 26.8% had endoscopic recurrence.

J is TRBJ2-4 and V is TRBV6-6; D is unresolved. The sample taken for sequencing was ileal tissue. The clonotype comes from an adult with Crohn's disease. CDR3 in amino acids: CASSEENIQYF. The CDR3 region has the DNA TGTGCCAGCAGCGAGGAAAACATTCAGTACTTC.